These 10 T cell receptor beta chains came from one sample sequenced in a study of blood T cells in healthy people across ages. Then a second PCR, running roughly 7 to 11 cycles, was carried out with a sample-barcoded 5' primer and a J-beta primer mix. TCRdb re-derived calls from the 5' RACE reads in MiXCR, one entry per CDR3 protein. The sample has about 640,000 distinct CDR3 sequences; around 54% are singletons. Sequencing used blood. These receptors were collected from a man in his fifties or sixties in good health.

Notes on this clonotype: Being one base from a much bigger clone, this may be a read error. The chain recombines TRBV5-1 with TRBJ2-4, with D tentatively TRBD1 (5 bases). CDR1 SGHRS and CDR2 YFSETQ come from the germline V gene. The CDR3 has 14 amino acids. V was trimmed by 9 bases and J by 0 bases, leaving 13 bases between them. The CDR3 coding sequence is TGCGCCACCAGGGCAGACTTAGCCAAAAACATTCAGTACTTC. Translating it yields CATRADLAKNIQYF. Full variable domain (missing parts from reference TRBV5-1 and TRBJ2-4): KAGVTQTPRYLIKTRGQQVTLSCSPISGHRSVSWYQQTPGQGLQFLFEYFSETQRNKGNFPGRFSGRQFSNSRSEMNVSTLELGDSALYLCATRADLAKNIQYFGAGTRLSVL.

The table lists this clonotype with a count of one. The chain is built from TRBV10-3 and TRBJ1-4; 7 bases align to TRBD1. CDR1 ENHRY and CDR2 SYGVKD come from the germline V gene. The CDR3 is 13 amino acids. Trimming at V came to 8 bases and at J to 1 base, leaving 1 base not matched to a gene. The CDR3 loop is CAIRDRTNEKLFF. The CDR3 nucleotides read TGTGCCATCCGGGACAGAACTAATGAAAAACTGTTTTTT.

The CDR3 loop is CASSRNMGRQTLSYEQYF. CDR3 in DNA: TGTGCCAGCAGCCGCAATATGGGGCGGCAGACTTTATCCTACGAGCAGTACTTC. This chain joins TRBV28 and TRBJ2-7; tentative D call: TRBD1 (5 bases). The CDR3 length is 18 residues. Per germline, CDR1 MDHEN and CDR2 SYDVKM. The ends were cut back, 6 bases at V and 1 base at J, with 25 bases in the middle.

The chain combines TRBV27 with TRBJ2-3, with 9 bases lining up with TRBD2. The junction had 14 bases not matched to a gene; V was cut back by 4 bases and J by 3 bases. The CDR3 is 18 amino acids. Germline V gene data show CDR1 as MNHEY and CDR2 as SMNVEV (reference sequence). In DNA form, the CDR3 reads TGTGCCAGCAGTTCCCTCGGGGTTTATAGCGGGGGTACAGATACGCAGTATTTT. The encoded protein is CASSSLGVYSGGTDTQYF.

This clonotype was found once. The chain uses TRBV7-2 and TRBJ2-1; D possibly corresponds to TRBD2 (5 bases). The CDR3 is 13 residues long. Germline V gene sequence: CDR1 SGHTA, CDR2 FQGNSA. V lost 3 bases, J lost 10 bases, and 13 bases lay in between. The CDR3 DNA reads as TGTGCCAGCAGCTTCTTCGGACGCGGGGAGCAGTTCTTC. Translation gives CASSFFGRGEQFF.

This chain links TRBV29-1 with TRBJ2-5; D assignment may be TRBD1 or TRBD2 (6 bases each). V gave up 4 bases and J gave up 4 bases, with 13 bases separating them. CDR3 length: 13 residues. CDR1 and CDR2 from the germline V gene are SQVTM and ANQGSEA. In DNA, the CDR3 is TGCAGCGTTGTTGTGGGGGGCCGAGAGACCCAGTACTTC. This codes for CSVVVGGRETQYF. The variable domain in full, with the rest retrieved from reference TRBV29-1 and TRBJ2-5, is SAVISQKPSRDICQRGTSLTIQCQVDSQVTMMFWYRQQPGQSLTLIATANQGSEATYESGFVIDKFPISRPNLTFSTLTVSNMSPEDSSIYLCSVVVGGRETQYFGPGTRLLVL.

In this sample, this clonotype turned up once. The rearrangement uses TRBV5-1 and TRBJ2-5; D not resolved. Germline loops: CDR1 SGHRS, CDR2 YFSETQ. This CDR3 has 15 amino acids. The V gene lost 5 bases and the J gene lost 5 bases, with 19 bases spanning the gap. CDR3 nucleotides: TGCGCCAGCAGTCTTGGGCGTGGAATTAAGGAGACCCAGTACTTC. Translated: CASSLGRGIKETQYF.

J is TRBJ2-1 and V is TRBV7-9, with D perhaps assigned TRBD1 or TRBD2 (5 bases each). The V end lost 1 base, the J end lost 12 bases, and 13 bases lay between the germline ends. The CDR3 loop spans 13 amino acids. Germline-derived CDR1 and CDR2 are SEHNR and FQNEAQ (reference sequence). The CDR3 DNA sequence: TGTGCCAGCAGCTTAGGGGACCGGGGTGTGCAGTTCTTC. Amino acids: CASSLGDRGVQFF.

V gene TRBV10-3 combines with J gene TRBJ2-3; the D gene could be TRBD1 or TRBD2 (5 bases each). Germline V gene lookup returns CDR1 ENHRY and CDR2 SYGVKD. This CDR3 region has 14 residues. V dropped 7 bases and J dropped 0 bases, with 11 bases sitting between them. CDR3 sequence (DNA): TGTGCCATCATGGGGACGTCCAGCACAGATACGCAGTATTTT. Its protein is CAIMGTSSTDTQYF.

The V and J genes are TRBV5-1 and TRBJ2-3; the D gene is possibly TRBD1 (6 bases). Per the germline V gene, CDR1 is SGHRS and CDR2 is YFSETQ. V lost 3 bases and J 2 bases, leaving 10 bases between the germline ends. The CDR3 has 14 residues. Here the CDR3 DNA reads TGCGCCAGCAGCTCGGACAGAGTCACAGATACGCAGTATTTT. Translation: CASSSDRVTDTQYF.